The source of this T cell receptor beta chain is a study of T cells in Graves' hyperthyroidism and ophthalmopathy. The study left out patients who had uncontrolled infection, other autoimmune disease, pregnancy or lactation. Whole-study results and caveats: Ophthalmopathy could be told apart from stable hyperthyroidism with a 13 V-J model. Most clonotypes expanded in the thyroid (above 0.001) were also present in blood.

This CDR3 is built from 15 residues. The V gene end was trimmed by 0 bases and the J gene end by 10 bases; junction bases not matched to a gene: 6. Germline V CDR1 and CDR2: SGHDT, YYEEEE. Amplification targeted TCR beta CDR3 regions from RNA transcripts. TCR CDR3 underwent first-round RT-PCR with the HTBI primer set. TCRdb called the multiplex PCR reads again in MiXCR, with one record for every CDR3 protein. The sample lists about 600,000 distinct CDR3 sequences, more than 15% occurring once. A note on this clonotype: Its antigen is unknown.

The sample comprised blood. This sequence joins TRBV5-6 and TRBJ1-6; 8 nucleotides align to TRBD1. This TCR came from a woman between 40 and 55 years old with Graves' ophthalmopathy. The CDR3 here is CASSLGTGWRSPLHF. CDR3 DNA: TGTGCCAGCAGCTTGGGGACAGGGTGGAGATCACCCCTCCACTTT. The entire variable domain, with the rest obtained from reference TRBV5-6 and TRBJ1-6, is as follows: DAGVTQSPTHLIKTRGQQVTLRCSPKSGHDTVSWYQQALGQGPQFIFQYYEEEERQRGNFPDRFSGHQFPNYSSELNVNALLLGDSALYLCASSLGTGWRSPLHFGNGTRLTVT.